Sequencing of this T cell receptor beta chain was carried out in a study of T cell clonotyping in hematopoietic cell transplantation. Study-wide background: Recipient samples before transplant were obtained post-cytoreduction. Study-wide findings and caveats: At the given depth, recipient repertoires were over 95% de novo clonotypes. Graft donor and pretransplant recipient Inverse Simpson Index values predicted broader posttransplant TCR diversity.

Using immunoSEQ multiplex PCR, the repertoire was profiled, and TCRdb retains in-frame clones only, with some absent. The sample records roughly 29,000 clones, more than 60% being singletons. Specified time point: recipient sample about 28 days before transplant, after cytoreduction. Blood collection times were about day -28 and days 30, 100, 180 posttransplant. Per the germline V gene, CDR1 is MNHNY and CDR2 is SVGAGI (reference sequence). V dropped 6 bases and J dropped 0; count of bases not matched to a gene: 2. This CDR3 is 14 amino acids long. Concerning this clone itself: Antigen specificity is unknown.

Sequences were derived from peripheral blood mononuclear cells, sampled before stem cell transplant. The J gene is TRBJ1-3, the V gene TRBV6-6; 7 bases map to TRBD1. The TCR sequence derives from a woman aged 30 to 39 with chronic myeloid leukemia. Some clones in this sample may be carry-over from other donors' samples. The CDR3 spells CASSRDSSGNTIYF. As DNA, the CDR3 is TGTGCCAGCAGCCGGGACAGCTCTGGAAACACCATATATTTT.